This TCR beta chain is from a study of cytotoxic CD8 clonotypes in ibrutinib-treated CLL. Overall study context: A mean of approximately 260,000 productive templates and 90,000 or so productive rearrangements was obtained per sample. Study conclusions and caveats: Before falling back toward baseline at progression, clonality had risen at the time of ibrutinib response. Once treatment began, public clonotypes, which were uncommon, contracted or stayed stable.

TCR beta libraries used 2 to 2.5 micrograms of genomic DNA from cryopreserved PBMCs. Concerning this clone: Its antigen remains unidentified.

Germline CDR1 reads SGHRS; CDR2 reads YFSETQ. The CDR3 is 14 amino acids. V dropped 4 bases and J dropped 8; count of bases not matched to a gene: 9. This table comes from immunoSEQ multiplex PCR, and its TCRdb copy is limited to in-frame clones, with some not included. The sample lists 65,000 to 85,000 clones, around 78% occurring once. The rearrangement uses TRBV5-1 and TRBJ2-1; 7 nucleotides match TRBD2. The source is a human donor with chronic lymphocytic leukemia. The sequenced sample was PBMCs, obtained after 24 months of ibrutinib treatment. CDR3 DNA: TGCGCCAGCAGCCCTGGGGAGGGGTGGGATGAGCAGTTCTTC. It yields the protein CASSPGEGWDEQFF.